A single sample gave rise to the 17 T cell receptor beta chains below, sequenced in a study of cytomegalovirus exposure and HLA in healthy donors. Amplification used 60 Vbeta primers and 13 Jbeta primers. Sequencing used immunoSEQ multiplex PCR; TCRdb keeps in-frame clones, though not all of them. The repertoire consists of 170,000 or so clones, with around four fifths occurring once and the leading ten covering 1.5% to 2.5%. Sequences were obtained from PBMCs. The receptor source for this set is a man younger than 35 in good health and CMV-seronegative.

The rearrangement uses TRBV27 and TRBJ2-2; D gene uncertain. In germline, CDR1 is MNHEY, CDR2 SMNVEV (reference sequence). V lost 3 bases and J 4 bases, leaving 6 bases between the germline ends. The CDR3 is 13 amino acids. The CDR3, as DNA: TGTGCCAGCAGTTTCGTTCGCACCGGGGAGCTGTTTTTT. Residues: CASSFVRTGELFF.

The V gene is TRBV28, the J gene TRBJ2-7; TRBD1 matches at 7 bases. V shed 6 bases and J 0 bases; nucleotides not matched to a gene: 8. The length of the CDR3 is 15 residues. Germline V gene lookup returns CDR1 MDHEN and CDR2 SYDVKM. DNA for the CDR3: TGTGCCAGCAGCCCTGGACAGGCGGGCTCCTACGAGCAGTACTTC. Translated, it gives CASSPGQAGSYEQYF. Based on the CDR3 plus reference TRBV28 and TRBJ2-7, the full variable domain is DVKVTQSSRYLVKRTGEKVFLECVQDMDHENMFWYRQDPGLGLRLIYFSYDVKMKEKGDIPEGYSVSREKKERFSLILESASTNQTSMYLCASSPGQAGSYEQYFGPGTRLTVT.

The rearrangement links TRBV9 to TRBJ2-3, with a tentative D call TRBD2 (6 bases). The CDR3 has 15 residues. The ends were cut back, 3 bases at V and 2 bases at J, with 13 bases in the middle. CDR1 SGDLS and CDR2 YYNGEE come from the germline V gene. The CDR3 is CASSAGLQSTDTQYF. CDR3 nucleotides: TGTGCCAGCAGCGCGGGACTCCAATCCACAGATACGCAGTATTTT.

This chain links TRBV6-4 with TRBJ2-1; 8 nucleotides line up with TRBD1. Germline CDR1 MRHNA, CDR2 SNTAGT. The length of the CDR3 is 14 residues. After removal of 6 bases from V and 8 bases from J, the junction contained 9 bases not matched to a gene. The CDR3 sequence is CASSSTTGGDEQFF. The CDR3 DNA reads TGTGCCAGCAGCTCCACCACAGGGGGAGATGAGCAGTTCTTC.

The chain joins TRBV7-9 to TRBJ1-1; a weak D match, TRBD1 (5 bases). The CDR3 is 14 amino acids. Germline loops: CDR1 SEHNR, CDR2 FQNEAQ (reference sequence). The V end lost 4 bases, the J end lost 4 bases, and 13 bases lay between the germline ends. DNA for the CDR3: TGTGCCAGCAGCTCCCCCCAGGGTATCACTGAAGCTTTCTTT. It translates to CASSSPQGITEAFF. The full variable domain, in which reference TRBV7-9 and TRBJ1-1 provide the parts outside the CDR3, is DTGVSQNPRHKITKRGQNVTFRCDPISEHNRLYWYRQTLGQGPEFLTYFQNEAQLEKSRLLSDRFSAERPKGSFSTLEIQRTEQGDSAMYLCASSSPQGITEAFFGQGTRLTVV.

The genes are TRBV27 and TRBJ1-4, with D tentatively TRBD1 (6 bases). There are 15 residues in the CDR3. The germline gives CDR1 MNHEY, CDR2 SMNVEV (reference sequence). Trimming pared 5 bases from V and 2 bases from J, leaving 12 bases between. The CDR3 nucleotides are TGTGCCAGCAGTGCCTACAGGGAGACTAATGAAAAACTGTTTTTT. Translating gives CASSAYRETNEKLFF.

The rearrangement uses TRBV29-1 and TRBJ2-1; 10 bases agree with TRBD2. The V gene end was trimmed by 8 bases and the J gene end by 4 bases; junction bases not matched to a gene: 5. The CDR3 totals 13 residues. Germline values: CDR1 SQVTM, CDR2 ANQGSEA. The CDR3 sequence is CSSGTSAYNEQFF. Written as DNA, the CDR3 is TGCAGCTCCGGGACTAGCGCGTACAATGAGCAGTTCTTC.

This clone was seen a handful of times. This chain connects TRBV19 to TRBJ1-5, with a weak D call TRBD1 (6 bases). Trimming shortened V by 2 bases and J by 0 bases, and 11 bases separated the two germline ends. The germline V gene has CDR1 LNHDA and CDR2 SQIVND (reference sequence). This CDR3 contains 16 residues. CDR3: CASSIMTGHSNQPQHF. The CDR3 DNA is TGTGCCAGTAGTATAATGACAGGTCATAGCAATCAGCCCCAGCATTTT.

The chain links TRBV28 to TRBJ2-7, with a possible D match to TRBD2 (6 bases). Per germline, CDR1 MDHEN and CDR2 SYDVKM. CDR3 length: 13 residues. V was clipped by 8 bases and J by 1 base, with 12 bases between them. The CDR3 spells CASVTSASYEQYF. In DNA form, the CDR3 reads TGTGCCAGCGTGACTAGTGCGTCCTACGAGCAGTACTTC.

The chain links TRBV11-2 to TRBJ2-5; 10 bases fit TRBD2. Per the germline V gene, CDR1 is SGHAT and CDR2 is FQNNGV. J gave up 4 bases and V 0 bases, and 8 bases lay outside the gene matches. CDR3 length: 17 amino acids. The CDR3 sequence is CASSLEYSGGPGETQYF. The CDR3 DNA reads TGTGCCAGCAGCTTAGAGTATAGCGGGGGGCCGGGAGAGACCCAGTACTTC.

The chain recombines TRBV10-3 with TRBJ1-2; 8 bases align to TRBD1. The CDR3 has 16 residues. Germline CDR1 and CDR2: ENHRY and SYGVKD. The ends lost 0 bases at V and 4 bases at J; junction bases unmatched: 7. The CDR3 nucleotides read TGTGCCATCAGTGAGTCAGGAGGACAGGGATCCTATGGCTACACCTTC. Its protein is CAISESGGQGSYGYTF.

The V call is TRBV5-1, the J call TRBJ1-4; 11 nucleotides align to TRBD1. After removal of 1 base from V and 8 bases from J, the junction contained 4 bases not matched to a gene. CDR3 length: 15 amino acids. CDR1 is SGHRS and CDR2 is YFSETQ in the germline V gene. CDR3 nucleotides: TGCGCCAGCAGCTTGAGCGGGACAGGGGGAGAAAAACTGTTTTTT. Its protein is CASSLSGTGGEKLFF.

The chain uses TRBV6-1 and TRBJ1-2; the D is unclear. The CDR3 is 12 amino acids. Germline V gene sequence: CDR1 MNHNS, CDR2 SASEGT. V gave up 7 bases and J gave up 4 bases, with 10 bases separating them. The CDR3 here is CASTGGPYGYTF. CDR3 sequence (DNA): TGTGCCAGCACCGGAGGACCCTATGGCTACACCTTC.

The chain combines TRBV19 with TRBJ2-1, with 7 bases lining up with TRBD2. Germline V lookup: CDR1 LNHDA, CDR2 SQIVND (reference sequence). After removal of 3 bases from V and 3 bases from J, the junction contained 8 bases not matched to a gene. CDR3 length: 16 residues. Here the CDR3 reads CASSILGGGYYNEQFF. The CDR3 DNA follows: TGTGCCAGTAGTATTCTTGGGGGAGGGTACTACAATGAGCAGTTCTTC.

In its sample, this clone was seen once. V is TRBV4-2 and J is TRBJ2-5; maybe TRBD1 (5 bases). The CDR3 has 14 amino acids. Germline V gives CDR1 LGHNA, CDR2 YNFKEQ. Between the trimmed V and J ends, which lost 0 bases and 8 bases, there was a span of 13 bases. CDR3 nucleotide sequence: TGTGCCAGCAGCCAAGAAGGGGTAGGCCACACCCAGTACTTC. This gives the protein CASSQEGVGHTQYF.

This sequence joins TRBV5-5 and TRBJ2-7, with 13 bases lining up with TRBD2. The CDR3 totals 14 residues. V was clipped by 5 bases and J by 9 bases; unmatched bases: 8. Germline-derived CDR1 and CDR2 are SGHKS and YYEKEE (reference sequence). The CDR3 is CASRPGLAGLWQYF. CDR3 nucleotides: TGTGCCAGCAGGCCGGGACTAGCGGGACTTTGGCAGTACTTC.

The chain recombines TRBV19 with TRBJ2-4, with a tentative D call TRBD2 (7 bases). The CDR3 contains 15 residues. The germline V and J ends were trimmed by 4 bases and 0 bases, with 10 bases remaining between them. Germline V gene lookup returns CDR1 LNHDA and CDR2 SQIVND (reference sequence). CDR3 amino acids: CASSKGGIAKNIQYF. Here the CDR3 DNA reads TGTGCCAGTAGTAAGGGGGGGATAGCCAAAAACATTCAGTACTTC.